This TCR beta chain was obtained from a study of blood T cell repertoires in COVID-19. Study context: The study drew acute and convalescent COVID-19 samples from the United States, Italy and Spain. Sources were T cells, B-cell-depleted T cells, or PBMCs; the material itself was cDNA or gDNA.

TCRdb keeps only in-frame clones here, not all; method: immunoSEQ multiplex PCR. The data show hundreds of thousands of clones, more than 80% seen once. Looked up from germline, CDR1 is LNHDA and CDR2 is SQIVND (reference sequence). The CDR3 sequence is 17 residues long. Trimming removed 1 base at V and 1 base at J, with 14 bases between. The sequenced sample consisted of peripheral blood. The TCR originated in a man aged 35-49 years with acute or convalescent COVID-19. The V and J genes are TRBV19 and TRBJ1-5; D might be TRBD1 (5 bases). The CDR3 bases are TGTGCCAGTAGTATAGGTCGGTGGCAGGGCAGCAATCAGCCCCAGCATTTT. It translates to CASSIGRWQGSNQPQHF.